This record concerns one TCR beta chain sequence. Its antigen remains unknown. Germline CDR1 reads SGHRS; CDR2 reads YFSETQ. The trim removed 0 bases at V and 4 bases at J, leaving 2 bases unmatched. The CDR3 spans 15 residues. These data belong to a study of chemoradiotherapy in HPV16-positive cancers. Study conclusions and caveats: Candidate HPV-specific clones and E7-related TCR motifs grew in tumor during treatment. The functional HPV-specific definition rests on just a couple of HPV16-positive patients.

Sequenced by immunoSEQ multiplex PCR; TCRdb stores in-frame clones only, minus some. The repertoire holds tens of thousands of clones, roughly 92% seen once, with roughly 22% in the top ten. The origin of this receptor is a human donor with HPV-associated anogenital cancer. The rearrangement links TRBV5-1 to TRBJ2-1; TRBD2 aligns across 9 bases. This sample comprised blood, obtained from a patient who underwent chemoradiotherapy. CDR3 protein: CASSLVSGSYNEQFF. The CDR3 coding sequence is TGCGCCAGCAGCTTGGTTAGCGGGAGTTACAATGAGCAGTTCTTC.